A selection of T cell receptor beta chains follows, all from one sample in a study of blood T cells in healthy people across ages. Each CDR3 protein is one row after TCRdb ran MiXCR on the 5' RACE reads. The top ten hold about 2.1% of the sample, which has roughly 2 million distinct CDR3 sequences, roughly 50% seen once. Sequencing was carried out using blood. The receptors were gathered from a woman in her forties in good health. Both conserved end residues are part of each CDR3. Each record gives: V gene, J gene, D gene, clone size, CDR3 DNA, CDR3 protein. The D gene is left open where the match is weak. Clone size is not always given. Where it is, it says once, few, many or a class for expanded clones.

V gene: TRBV19; J gene: TRBJ2-4; D gene: NA; clone size: NA; CDR3 DNA: TGTGCCAGTCAGGGTATGTCGGACATTCAGTACTTC; CDR3 protein: CASQGMSDIQYF
V gene: TRBV12-3/TRBV12-4; J gene: TRBJ2-3; D gene: NA; clone size: NA; CDR3 DNA: TGTGCCAGCAGTTTATTGGTTGGGACAGATACGCAGTATTTT; CDR3 protein: CASSLLVGTDTQYF
V gene: TRBV3-1; J gene: TRBJ2-6; D gene: NA; clone size: few; CDR3 DNA: TGTGCCAGCAGCCAAGGGGATATCTCTGGGGCCAACGTCCTGACTTTC; CDR3 protein: CASSQGDISGANVLTF
V gene: TRBV5-1; J gene: TRBJ2-5; D gene: NA; clone size: NA; CDR3 DNA: TGCGCCAGCAGCTCCTCGTCCGGGACCCCTGTGCGAGAGACCCAGTACTTC; CDR3 protein: CASSSSSGTPVRETQYF
V gene: TRBV24-1; J gene: TRBJ2-1; D gene: NA; clone size: many; CDR3 DNA: TGTGCCACCAGGCCAAATGGTCCGAGCTCCTACAATGAGCAGTTCTTC; CDR3 protein: CATRPNGPSSYNEQFF
V gene: TRBV19; J gene: TRBJ2-5; D gene: NA; clone size: NA; CDR3 DNA: TGTGCCAGTAGTAAACAGCCGGGGGAGAAGACCCAGTACTTC; CDR3 protein: CASSKQPGEKTQYF
V gene: TRBV6-2/TRBV6-3; J gene: TRBJ2-6; D gene: NA; clone size: NA; CDR3 DNA: TGTGCCAGCACCTACCCCCTAGGGTCTGGGGCCAACGTCCTGACTTTC; CDR3 protein: CASTYPLGSGANVLTF
V gene: TRBV6-1; J gene: TRBJ2-5; D gene: NA; clone size: NA; CDR3 DNA: TGTGCCAGCAAGGACGGCACCCTCCAAGAGACCCAGTACTTC; CDR3 protein: CASKDGTLQETQYF
V gene: TRBV11-2; J gene: TRBJ2-1; D gene: NA; clone size: NA; CDR3 DNA: TGTGCCAGCAGCCTATCCGGGGCCTCGGTTGGAAATGAGCAGTTCTTC; CDR3 protein: CASSLSGASVGNEQFF
V gene: TRBV12-3/TRBV12-4; J gene: TRBJ2-3; D gene: TRBD1; clone size: NA; CDR3 DNA: TGTGCCAGCAGTTCCGGACAGGGTTGGGGGACAGATACGCAGTATTTT; CDR3 protein: CASSSGQGWGTDTQYF
V gene: TRBV10-3; J gene: TRBJ2-3; D gene: TRBD1; clone size: NA; CDR3 DNA: TGTGCCACAAAACAGGGGATGGGCCCAGATACGCAGTATTTT; CDR3 protein: CATKQGMGPDTQYF
V gene: TRBV12-3/TRBV12-4; J gene: TRBJ1-2; D gene: NA; clone size: few; CDR3 DNA: TGTGCCAGCAGTTTTCTTCGTCCGTCGAACTATGGCTACACCTTC; CDR3 protein: CASSFLRPSNYGYTF
V gene: TRBV6-1; J gene: TRBJ2-1; D gene: TRBD1; clone size: NA; CDR3 DNA: TGTGCCAGCACCAACCCAGGGGGCGAGTCAATAAGCTACAATGAGCAGTTCTTC; CDR3 protein: CASTNPGGESISYNEQFF
V gene: TRBV7-2; J gene: TRBJ2-3; D gene: TRBD2; clone size: NA; CDR3 DNA: TGTGCCAGCACGCTAGCGGGGGGTTCAGGTACGCAGTATTTT; CDR3 protein: CASTLAGGSGTQYF
V gene: TRBV5-1; J gene: TRBJ2-1; D gene: TRBD2; clone size: NA; CDR3 DNA: TGCGCCAGCAGCTTGGTGACTAGCGGGGGGGCTCGGGACGAGCAGTTCTTC; CDR3 protein: CASSLVTSGGARDEQFF
V gene: TRBV10-3; J gene: TRBJ2-3; D gene: TRBD2; clone size: few; CDR3 DNA: TGTGCCATCAATGGGCGGGGACTAGCTTCCTCAGATACGCAGTATTTT; CDR3 protein: CAINGRGLASSDTQYF
V gene: TRBV5-1; J gene: TRBJ2-7; D gene: NA; clone size: few; CDR3 DNA: TGCGCCAGCAGCCCAAGACAGGAAGGCTACGAGCAGTACTTC; CDR3 protein: CASSPRQEGYEQYF
V gene: TRBV20-1; J gene: TRBJ2-5; D gene: NA; clone size: many; CDR3 DNA: TGCAGTGCTCACCTCCGGAACTCAGAGACCCAGTACTTC; CDR3 protein: CSAHLRNSETQYF
V gene: TRBV2; J gene: TRBJ2-1; D gene: NA; clone size: NA; CDR3 DNA: TGTGCCAGCAGTGAATCTAGCAATGAGCAGTTCTTC; CDR3 protein: CASSESSNEQFF
V gene: TRBV18; J gene: TRBJ2-1; D gene: NA; clone size: NA; CDR3 DNA: TGTGCCAGCTCACCTAGCTTGACCGACAATGAGCAGTTCTTC; CDR3 protein: CASSPSLTDNEQFF
V gene: TRBV29-1; J gene: TRBJ2-5; D gene: TRBD2; clone size: NA; CDR3 DNA: TGCAGCGTTGGGAACCCAGGGACTAGCGGAAACCAAGAGACCCAGTACTTC; CDR3 protein: CSVGNPGTSGNQETQYF
V gene: TRBV20-1; J gene: TRBJ2-3; D gene: NA; clone size: NA; CDR3 DNA: TGCAGTGCTCAAGGCCACACAGATACGCAGTATTTT; CDR3 protein: CSAQGHTDTQYF
V gene: TRBV6-6; J gene: TRBJ2-7; D gene: NA; clone size: NA; CDR3 DNA: TGTGCCAGCAGTTACTCGTGGGGCCAGTACTTC; CDR3 protein: CASSYSWGQYF
V gene: TRBV7-8; J gene: TRBJ2-3; D gene: NA; clone size: few; CDR3 DNA: TGTGCCAGCAGCTTCCTAGCGCAGAAAGATACGCAGTATTTT; CDR3 protein: CASSFLAQKDTQYF
V gene: TRBV6-5; J gene: TRBJ2-7; D gene: NA; clone size: once; CDR3 DNA: TGTGCCAGCAGTTACTTCGACAGGAGCTCCTACGAGCAGTACTTC; CDR3 protein: CASSYFDRSSYEQYF
V gene: TRBV28; J gene: TRBJ2-3; D gene: NA; clone size: NA; CDR3 DNA: TGTGCCAGCAGGGGGCTTCACCTTAGCACAGATACGCAGTATTTT; CDR3 protein: CASRGLHLSTDTQYF
V gene: TRBV7-8; J gene: TRBJ2-3; D gene: NA; clone size: NA; CDR3 DNA: TGTGCCAGCGGAGACAGGCCCTTTCCCCTTGATACGCAGTATTTT; CDR3 protein: CASGDRPFPLDTQYF
V gene: TRBV15; J gene: TRBJ2-7; D gene: TRBD1; clone size: few; CDR3 DNA: TGTGCCACCAGCAGAGTCAGGGACAGCACCTACGAGCAGTACTTC; CDR3 protein: CATSRVRDSTYEQYF
V gene: TRBV28; J gene: TRBJ2-7; D gene: TRBD2; clone size: NA; CDR3 DNA: TGTGCCACCTGGTCGCTAGCGGGGCACCACGAGCAGTACTTC; CDR3 protein: CATWSLAGHHEQYF
V gene: TRBV6-6; J gene: TRBJ1-2; D gene: TRBD1; clone size: NA; CDR3 DNA: TGTGCCAGCAGTTACGATGGACAGGGGGATGGCTACACCTTC; CDR3 protein: CASSYDGQGDGYTF
V gene: TRBV7-3; J gene: TRBJ2-3; D gene: NA; clone size: few; CDR3 DNA: TGTGCCAGCAGTGATACCGGGACTGGAGGCACAGATACGCAGTATTTT; CDR3 protein: CASSDTGTGGTDTQYF
V gene: TRBV12-3/TRBV12-4; J gene: TRBJ1-1; D gene: NA; clone size: NA; CDR3 DNA: TGTGCCAGCGGGTTTAACACTGAAGCTTTCTTT; CDR3 protein: CASGFNTEAFF
V gene: TRBV9; J gene: TRBJ2-5; D gene: TRBD2; clone size: few; CDR3 DNA: TGTGCCAGCAAGTTTCTAGCGGGGGATTACCAAGAGACCCAGTACTTC; CDR3 protein: CASKFLAGDYQETQYF
V gene: TRBV28; J gene: TRBJ2-5; D gene: NA; clone size: NA; CDR3 DNA: TGTGCCAGCAGAAGGGGGAGGGACTACCAAGAGACCCAGTACTTC; CDR3 protein: CASRRGRDYQETQYF
V gene: TRBV4-1; J gene: TRBJ2-7; D gene: NA; clone size: few; CDR3 DNA: TGCGCCAGCAGCCAAGAAGGTTGGGATCCCACCGCCTACGAGCAGTACTTC; CDR3 protein: CASSQEGWDPTAYEQYF
V gene: TRBV9; J gene: TRBJ2-1; D gene: TRBD2; clone size: few; CDR3 DNA: TGTGCCAGCAGCGTTGGACTAGCGGGGACCAATGAGCAGTTCTTC; CDR3 protein: CASSVGLAGTNEQFF
V gene: TRBV6-2/TRBV6-3; J gene: TRBJ2-5; D gene: NA; clone size: NA; CDR3 DNA: TGTGCCAGCCGAAGACCGGGACTTCAGGGTCGAGAGACCCAGTACTTC; CDR3 protein: CASRRPGLQGRETQYF
V gene: TRBV5-1; J gene: TRBJ2-7; D gene: NA; clone size: few; CDR3 DNA: TGCGCCAGCAGCTTGGGACAGGACTCCTACGAGCAGTACTTC; CDR3 protein: CASSLGQDSYEQYF
V gene: TRBV20-1; J gene: TRBJ1-3; D gene: NA; clone size: NA; CDR3 DNA: TGCAGTGCTAGAGATAGCGGCTCTTGGGTCTCTGGAAACACCATATATTTT; CDR3 protein: CSARDSGSWVSGNTIYF
V gene: TRBV7-2; J gene: TRBJ2-5; D gene: NA; clone size: NA; CDR3 DNA: TGTGCCAGCAGTCGCTTAACAGGGCACCCCGATGAGCAGTACTTC; CDR3 protein: CASSRLTGHPDEQYF
V gene: TRBV20-1; J gene: TRBJ2-5; D gene: NA; clone size: NA; CDR3 DNA: TGCAGTGGATGGTGGCGTGGGGGTGGAGGCGAGACCCAGTACTTC; CDR3 protein: CSGWWRGGGGETQYF
V gene: TRBV3-1; J gene: TRBJ2-3; D gene: TRBD2; clone size: NA; CDR3 DNA: TGTGCCAGCAGCCAAGATAGTTTAGCGGGGGTCTCAGATACGCAGTATTTT; CDR3 protein: CASSQDSLAGVSDTQYF
V gene: TRBV29-1; J gene: TRBJ2-7; D gene: TRBD2; clone size: few; CDR3 DNA: TGCAGCGTTTCGGGGGGGAGCGACGAGCAGTACTTC; CDR3 protein: CSVSGGSDEQYF
V gene: TRBV6-1; J gene: TRBJ2-4; D gene: TRBD1; clone size: NA; CDR3 DNA: TGTGCCAGCAGTATAAATGGTTCTGGACAGGGGTCCTACGAACAGTACTTC; CDR3 protein: CASSINGSGQGSYEQYF
V gene: TRBV25-1; J gene: TRBJ2-5; D gene: NA; clone size: NA; CDR3 DNA: TGTGCCAGCAGTGAATCGACAGCCCTTGAGACCCAGTACTTC; CDR3 protein: CASSESTALETQYF
V gene: TRBV20-1; J gene: TRBJ1-1; D gene: NA; clone size: NA; CDR3 DNA: TGCAGTGCTTACAGGGTGAACACTGAAGCTTTCTTT; CDR3 protein: CSAYRVNTEAFF
V gene: TRBV7-2; J gene: TRBJ2-3; D gene: TRBD2; clone size: NA; CDR3 DNA: TGTGCCAGCAGCTTACTCCTGAAATCGGGGGGATCTAGCACAGATACGCAGTATTTT; CDR3 protein: CASSLLLKSGGSSTDTQYF
V gene: TRBV28; J gene: TRBJ1-2; D gene: NA; clone size: once; CDR3 DNA: TGTGCCAGCAGGGGGAGCGGGGATCGGTTTGGCTACACCTTC; CDR3 protein: CASRGSGDRFGYTF
V gene: TRBV5-1; J gene: TRBJ1-4; D gene: TRBD1; clone size: once; CDR3 DNA: TGCGCCAGCAGCCCGAGCCGGGACAGCCTAGCTAATGAAAAACTGTTTTTT; CDR3 protein: CASSPSRDSLANEKLFF
V gene: TRBV4-3; J gene: TRBJ1-2; D gene: NA; clone size: NA; CDR3 DNA: TGCGCCAGCAGCCACCGAAACAGCAACTATGGCTACACCTTC; CDR3 protein: CASSHRNSNYGYTF
V gene: TRBV20-1; J gene: TRBJ2-1; D gene: TRBD2; clone size: NA; CDR3 DNA: TGCAGTGCTGAGCGGGGGGGCAATGAGCAGTTCTTC; CDR3 protein: CSAERGGNEQFF
V gene: TRBV24-1; J gene: TRBJ2-5; D gene: NA; clone size: few; CDR3 DNA: TGTGCCACCAGTGATCCGGGGACAACAGAGACCCAGTACTTC; CDR3 protein: CATSDPGTTETQYF
V gene: TRBV29-1; J gene: TRBJ2-6; D gene: NA; clone size: NA; CDR3 DNA: TGCAGCGTCACAGCTTCTGGGGCCAACGTCCTGACTTTC; CDR3 protein: CSVTASGANVLTF
V gene: TRBV15; J gene: TRBJ2-3; D gene: NA; clone size: NA; CDR3 DNA: TGTGCCACCAGCAGAGATATCGTCACGAGCACAGATACGCAGTATTTT; CDR3 protein: CATSRDIVTSTDTQYF
V gene: TRBV7-2; J gene: TRBJ2-3; D gene: TRBD2; clone size: few; CDR3 DNA: TGTGCCAGCAGCTCCCCGAAGCGGGGGGCCGATACGCAGTATTTT; CDR3 protein: CASSSPKRGADTQYF